Sequencing of this T cell receptor beta chain was carried out in a study of T cell responses to AZD1222 COVID-19 vaccine. Unmatched junction bases numbered 5, after V lost 8 bases and J lost 2 bases. CDR1 and CDR2 (germline): LGHDT, YNNKEL (reference sequence). This CDR3 has 14 amino acids. Method: immunoSEQ multiplex PCR; TCRdb's copy keeps in-frame clones and lacks some. This table has more than 95,000 clones, more than 75% appearing once. The material was peripheral blood, obtained on day 0 of AZD1222 vaccination. The clonotype comes from an adult in good health. This chain connects TRBV3-1 (or the pseudogene TRBV3-2) to TRBJ2-2; 7 bases match TRBD2. CDR3 region: CASLSGGNTGELFF. DNA of the CDR3: TGTGCCAGCCTATCGGGGGGAAACACCGGGGAGCTGTTTTTT.